This TCR beta chain was retrieved from a study of T cell repertoires in cytomegalovirus infection. Study at large: Well-studied HLA-B-restricted epitopes and recently identified HLA-C-restricted epitopes of CMV were both used in the study.

This clonotype was seen more than once but under ten times. Its specificity is unknown. Germline CDR1 is SGHTA and CDR2 is FQGNSA. Trimming removed 0 bases from V and 1 base from J; junction bases left unmatched: 5. CDR3 length: 17 residues. TCRdb fed the reads into MiXCR, producing one record per CDR3 protein. This repertoire shows approximately 280,000 distinct CDR3 sequences, under 25% found once; its top ten account for roughly 20%. Study outcomes and limitations: Dominant in the ex vivo response were TCR beta clonotypes restricted by HLA-C and specific for CMV.

The sequence was collected from a human donor in good health (CMV status not recorded). Some clones in this sample may be carry-over from other donors' samples. The chain joins TRBV7-2 to TRBJ2-3, with 9 bases aligning to TRBD2. The input for sequencing was cultured PBMCs, taken from culture after CMV antigen stimulation. The CDR3 is CASSLAERGEGTDTQYF. DNA of the CDR3: TGTGCCAGCAGCTTAGCTGAGCGGGGGGAAGGCACAGATACGCAGTATTTT.